This section outlines one T cell receptor beta chain sequence together with its context. No antigen is known for it. The data are from a study of CXCR3-negative and CXCR3-positive naive CD8 T cells. Study outcomes and limitations: Naive CXCR3-positive cells had TRB CDR3s more hydrophobic than those of CXCR3-negative naive cells.

Libraries of TRB cDNA were made by 5' RACE and carried UMIs. TCRdb reworked the 5' RACE reads into one entry per CDR3 protein, no DNA. Recorded for this sample: 100,000 to 150,000 distinct CDR3 sequences. The CDR3 is 14 residues long. CDR1 is SGHRS, CDR2 YFSETQ, per germline. The receptor's source is a human donor in good health. Some clones in this sample may be carry-over from other donors' samples. The chain is built from TRBV5-1 and TRBJ2-1; the TCRdb call, TRBD1, lacks DNA for checking. Specimen: naive CXCR3+ CD8+ T cells from blood. This sample's subset: CD45RO-CCR7+CD27+CD95- naive CD8+ T cells expressing CXCR3 (TNR3+). CDR3 protein: CASRPPDRRNEQFF.